One TCR beta chain is described in this entry. The antigen is unknown. Generated by immunoSEQ multiplex PCR, the TCRdb table keeps only in-frame clones and is missing some. This sample yields about 45,000 clones, of which 72% are seen a single time; 8.5% to 10% belongs to the top ten. These data come from a study of vaccination effects on CD4 cells after COVID-19. Study overall: Before any sequencing was done, the ViraFEST assay used viral peptide pools to expand antigen-specific CD4+ T cells. Whole-study findings and limits: Late after vaccination, infection- and vaccine-induced clones showed marked clonal contraction. Convalescent patients were scarce, and early post-infection timepoints were absent.

A 10-day culture period preceded the isolation of CD4+ T cells. Each participant received a vaccine that was either BNT162b2 or mRNA-1273, given as two doses. Germline V lookup: CDR1 LNHDA, CDR2 SQIVND (reference sequence). Trimming left V 1 base short and J 7 bases short, with 13 bases between. The CDR3 is 14 residues long. The TCR originated in a human donor who received a COVID-19 vaccine. Specimen: CD4+ T cells from PBMCs cultured without peptide, collected after COVID-19 vaccination. The chain has TRBV19 and TRBJ2-5; tentatively, D is TRBD1 or TRBD2 (5 bases each). In nucleotides, the CDR3 is TGTGCCAGTAGTATAGGGACTGGCCAGGGGACCCAGTACTTC. Protein product: CASSIGTGQGTQYF.